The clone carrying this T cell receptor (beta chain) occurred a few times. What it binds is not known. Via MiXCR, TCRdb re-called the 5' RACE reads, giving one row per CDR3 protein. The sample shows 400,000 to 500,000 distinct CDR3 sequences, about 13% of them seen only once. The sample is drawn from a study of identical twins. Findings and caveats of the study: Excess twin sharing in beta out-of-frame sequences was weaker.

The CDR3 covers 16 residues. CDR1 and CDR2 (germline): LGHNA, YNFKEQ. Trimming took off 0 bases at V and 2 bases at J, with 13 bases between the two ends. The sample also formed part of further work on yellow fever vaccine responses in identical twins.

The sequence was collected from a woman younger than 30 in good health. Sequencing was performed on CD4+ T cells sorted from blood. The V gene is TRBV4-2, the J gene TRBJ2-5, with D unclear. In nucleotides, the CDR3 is TGTGCCAGCAGCCAAGAAGATAGGCGGAAACAAGAGACCCAGTACTTC. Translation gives CASSQEDRRKQETQYF.